The 7 T cell receptor beta chains below were found in one sample sequenced in a study of CXCR3-negative and CXCR3-positive naive CD8 T cells. Study results and limitations: Greater hydrophobicity was found in TRB CDR3s of CXCR3-positive naive cells than of CXCR3-negative naive cells.

These TCRs' antigens remain unknown. Libraries were UMI-labeled 5' RACE TRB cDNA. For each CDR3 protein, TCRdb gives one entry from its re-call of the 5' RACE reads, without DNA. The listing contains 75,000 to 90,000 distinct CDR3 sequences. Sequenced: naive CXCR3+ CD8+ T cells from blood. Indicated subset: CD45RO-CCR7+CD27+CD95- naive CD8+ T cells expressing CXCR3 (TNR3+). These receptors originate from a human donor in good health. Some clones in this sample may be carry-over from other donors' samples.

The rearrangement uses TRBV7-2 and TRBJ2-2; TCRdb proposes TRBD1, but this gene call is untestable without DNA. Germline CDR1 is SGHTA and CDR2 is FQGNSA. The CDR3 covers 13 residues. CDR3: CASSRRPPGELFF.

The rearrangement uses TRBV7-6 and TRBJ2-2; TCRdb calls TRBD2, which cannot be checked without DNA. Per the germline V gene, CDR1 is SGHVS and CDR2 is FNYEAQ. The CDR3 consists of 14 residues. CDR3 sequence reads: CASSKRGGPGELFF.

The chain is built from TRBV28 and TRBJ2-5. This CDR3 is 18 amino acids long. Per germline, CDR1 MDHEN and CDR2 SYDVKM. CDR3 sequence reads: CASSFQAGETSNQETQYF. The entire variable domain, with the rest obtained from reference TRBV28 and TRBJ2-5, is as follows: DVKVTQSSRYLVKRTGEKVFLECVQDMDHENMFWYRQDPGLGLRLIYFSYDVKMKEKGDIPEGYSVSREKKERFSLILESASTNQTSMYLCASSFQAGETSNQETQYFGPGTRLLVL.

The CDR3 sequence: CASSVGWTAGNEKLFF. The chain recombines TRBV7-2 with TRBJ1-4. The V gene's germline CDR1 is SGHTA and CDR2 FQGNSA. This CDR3 has 16 residues.

This sequence joins TRBV28 and TRBJ1-4; no DNA is available, so the TRBD1 call from TCRdb remains unchecked. The CDR3 extends over 14 amino acids. The V gene's germline CDR1 is MDHEN and CDR2 SYDVKM. This CDR3 is CASSRRQGLEKLFF.

The V and J genes are TRBV3-1 and TRBJ2-1; TCRdb picks TRBD2, but there is no DNA to check that call. The CDR3 sequence is 17 residues long. The germline gives CDR1 LGHDT, CDR2 YNNKEL (reference sequence). CDR3 sequence: CASSQDSSSGLYNEQFF.

The chain is built from TRBV7-9 and TRBJ1-4; TCRdb returns TRBD1, unconfirmable since there is no DNA. The length of the CDR3 is 15 residues. The germline CDR1 and CDR2 sequences are SEHNR and FQNEAQ (reference sequence). This CDR3 reads CASSSTTDPNEKLFF. The complete variable domain, with remaining parts taken from reference TRBV7-9 and TRBJ1-4, reads DTGVSQNPRHKITKRGQNVTFRCDPISEHNRLYWYRQTLGQGPEFLTYFQNEAQLEKSRLLSDRFSAERPKGSFSTLEIQRTEQGDSAMYLCASSSTTDPNEKLFFGSGTQLSVL.